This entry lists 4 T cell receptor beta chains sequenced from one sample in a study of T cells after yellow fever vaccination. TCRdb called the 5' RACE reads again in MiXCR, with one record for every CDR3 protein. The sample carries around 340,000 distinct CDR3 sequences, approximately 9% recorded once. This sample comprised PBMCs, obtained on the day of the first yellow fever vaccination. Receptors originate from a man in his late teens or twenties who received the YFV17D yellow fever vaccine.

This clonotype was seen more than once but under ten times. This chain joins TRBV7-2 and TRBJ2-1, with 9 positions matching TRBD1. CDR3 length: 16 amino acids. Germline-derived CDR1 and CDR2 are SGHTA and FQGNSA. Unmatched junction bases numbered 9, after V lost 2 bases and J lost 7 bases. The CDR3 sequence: CASSLFRTGASNEQFF. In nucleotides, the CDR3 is TGTGCCAGCAGCTTATTTCGGACAGGGGCTTCGAATGAGCAGTTCTTC.

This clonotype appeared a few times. The CDR3 nucleotides are TGCGCCAGCAGCCAAAGCCGGGGGGGCATTGAGCAGTTCTTC. It translates to CASSQSRGGIEQFF. The chain uses TRBV4-3 and TRBJ2-1, with 8 bases aligning to TRBD2. Germline V lookup: CDR1 LGHNA, CDR2 YSLEER. The CDR3 consists of 14 residues. J gave up 9 bases and V 2 bases, and 6 bases lay outside the gene matches.

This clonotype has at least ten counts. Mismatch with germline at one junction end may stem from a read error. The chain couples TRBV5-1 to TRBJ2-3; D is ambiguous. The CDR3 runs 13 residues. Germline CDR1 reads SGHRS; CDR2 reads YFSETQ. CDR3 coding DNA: TGTGCCAGCAGCTTAACTGGAACAGATACGCAGTATTTT. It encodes CASSLTGTDTQYF.

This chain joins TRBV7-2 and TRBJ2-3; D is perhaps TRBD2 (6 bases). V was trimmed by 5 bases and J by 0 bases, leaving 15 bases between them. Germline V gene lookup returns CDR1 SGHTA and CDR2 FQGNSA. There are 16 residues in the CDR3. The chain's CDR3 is CASSPIGRGSTDTQYF. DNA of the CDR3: TGTGCCAGCAGCCCCATAGGGCGGGGTAGCACAGATACGCAGTATTTT.